The TCR beta chain described here comes from a study of Graves' ophthalmopathy and Graves' hyperthyroidism. The overall study: The blood sample was drawn at first diagnosis and before any treatment. Study observations and caveats: In blood, most expanded thyroid clonotypes above 0.001 frequency were also detected. The model forecast ophthalmopathy progression, reaching roughly 70% sensitivity and around 72% specificity.

Amplification from RNA transcripts yielded the TCR beta CDR3 regions. Scientists carried out first-round RT-PCR using HTBI primers and then a second-round multiplex PCR. One entry per CDR3 protein results from TCRdb running MiXCR on the multiplex PCR reads. Of almost 750,000 distinct CDR3 sequences detected, roughly two fifths appear once; the ten largest clones hold 44%. The germline V and J ends were trimmed by 3 bases and 3 bases, with 11 bases remaining between them. The CDR3 sequence is 15 residues long. Germline V CDR1 and CDR2: SNHLY, FYNNEI. With regard to this clonotype: The antigen is undetermined.

This sequence originates from an adult man with Graves' ophthalmopathy. The specimen was peripheral blood. V gene TRBV2 combines with J gene TRBJ2-2; D gene ambiguous. The CDR3: CASSEGSVYTGELFF. The CDR3 DNA sequence: TGTGCCAGCAGTGAGGGCAGCGTCTACACCGGGGAGCTGTTTTTT.